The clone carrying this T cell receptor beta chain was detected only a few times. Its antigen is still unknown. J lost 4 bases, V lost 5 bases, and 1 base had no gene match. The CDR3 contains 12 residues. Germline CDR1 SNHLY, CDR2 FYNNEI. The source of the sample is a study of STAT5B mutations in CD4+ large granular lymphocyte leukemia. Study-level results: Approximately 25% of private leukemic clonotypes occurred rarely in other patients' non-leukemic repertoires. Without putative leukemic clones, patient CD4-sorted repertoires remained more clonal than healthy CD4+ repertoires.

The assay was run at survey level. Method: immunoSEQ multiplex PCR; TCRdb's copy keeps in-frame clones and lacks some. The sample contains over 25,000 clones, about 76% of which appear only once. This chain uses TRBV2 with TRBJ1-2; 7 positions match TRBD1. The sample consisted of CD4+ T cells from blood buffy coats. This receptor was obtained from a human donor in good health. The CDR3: CASSRDSYGYTF. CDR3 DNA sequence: TGTGCCAGCAGTAGGGACAGCTATGGCTACACCTTC.